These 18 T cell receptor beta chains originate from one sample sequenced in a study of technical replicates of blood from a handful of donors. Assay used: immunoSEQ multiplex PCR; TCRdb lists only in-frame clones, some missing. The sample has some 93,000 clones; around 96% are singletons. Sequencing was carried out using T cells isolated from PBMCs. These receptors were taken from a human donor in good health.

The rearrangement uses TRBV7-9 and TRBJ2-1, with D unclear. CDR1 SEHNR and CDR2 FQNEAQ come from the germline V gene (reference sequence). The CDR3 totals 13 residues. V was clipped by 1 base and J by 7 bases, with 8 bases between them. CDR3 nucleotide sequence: TGTGCCAGCAGCTTAGGTCCGGTGAATGAGCAGTTCTTC. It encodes CASSLGPVNEQFF. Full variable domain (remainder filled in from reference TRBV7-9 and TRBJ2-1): DTGVSQNPRHKITKRGQNVTFRCDPISEHNRLYWYRQTLGQGPEFLTYFQNEAQLEKSRLLSDRFSAERPKGSFSTLEIQRTEQGDSAMYLCASSLGPVNEQFFGPGTRLTVL.

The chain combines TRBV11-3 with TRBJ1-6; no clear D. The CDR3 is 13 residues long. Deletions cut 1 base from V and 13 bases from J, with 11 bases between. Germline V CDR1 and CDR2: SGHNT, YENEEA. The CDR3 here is CASSLGGGQPLHF. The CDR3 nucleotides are TGTGCCAGCAGCTTAGGAGGAGGGCAGCCCCTCCACTTT.

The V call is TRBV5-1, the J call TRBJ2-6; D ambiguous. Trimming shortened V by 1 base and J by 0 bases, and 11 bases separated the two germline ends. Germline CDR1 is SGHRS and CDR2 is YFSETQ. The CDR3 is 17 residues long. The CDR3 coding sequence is TGCGCCAGCAGCTTGAGGTTACGGGTCTCTGGGGCCAACGTCCTGACTTTC. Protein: CASSLRLRVSGANVLTF.

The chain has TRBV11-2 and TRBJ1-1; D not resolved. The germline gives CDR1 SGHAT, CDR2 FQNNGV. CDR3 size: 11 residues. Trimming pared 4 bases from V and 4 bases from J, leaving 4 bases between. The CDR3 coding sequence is TGTGCCAGCAGCTCCAGCACTGAAGCTTTCTTT. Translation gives CASSSSTEAFF.

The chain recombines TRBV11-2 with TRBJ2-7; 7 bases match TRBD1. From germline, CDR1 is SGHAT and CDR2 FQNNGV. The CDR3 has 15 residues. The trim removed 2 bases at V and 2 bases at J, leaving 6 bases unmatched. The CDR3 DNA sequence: TGTGCCAGCAGCTTATCGTGGGACAGCACCTACGAGCAGTACTTC. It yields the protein CASSLSWDSTYEQYF.

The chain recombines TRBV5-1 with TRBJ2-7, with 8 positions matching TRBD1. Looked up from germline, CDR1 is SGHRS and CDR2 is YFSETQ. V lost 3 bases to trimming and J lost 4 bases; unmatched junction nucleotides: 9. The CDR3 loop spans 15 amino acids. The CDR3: CASSWADRGIYEQYF. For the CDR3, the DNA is TGCGCCAGCAGCTGGGCTGACAGGGGAATTTACGAGCAGTACTTC.

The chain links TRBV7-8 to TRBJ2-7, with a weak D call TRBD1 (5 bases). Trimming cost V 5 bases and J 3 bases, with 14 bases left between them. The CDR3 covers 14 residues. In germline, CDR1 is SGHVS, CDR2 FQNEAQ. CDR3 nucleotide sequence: TGTGCCAGCAGCCCTGGGGCTAGTGGCTACGAGCAGTACTTC. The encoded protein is CASSPGASGYEQYF.

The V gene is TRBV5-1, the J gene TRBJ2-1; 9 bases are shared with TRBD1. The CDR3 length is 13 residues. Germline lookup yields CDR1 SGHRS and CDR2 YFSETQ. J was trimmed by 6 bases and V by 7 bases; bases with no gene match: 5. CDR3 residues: CASGYRGLNEQFF. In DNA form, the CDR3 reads TGCGCCAGCGGCTACAGGGGGCTCAATGAGCAGTTCTTC. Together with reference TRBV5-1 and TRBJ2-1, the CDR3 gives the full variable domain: KAGVTQTPRYLIKTRGQQVTLSCSPISGHRSVSWYQQTPGQGLQFLFEYFSETQRNKGNFPGRFSGRQFSNSRSEMNVSTLELGDSALYLCASGYRGLNEQFFGPGTRLTVL.

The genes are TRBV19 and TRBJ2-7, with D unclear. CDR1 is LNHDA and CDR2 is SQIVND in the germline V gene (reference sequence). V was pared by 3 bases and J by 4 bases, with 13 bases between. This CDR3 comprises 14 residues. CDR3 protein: CASSMGDNPYEQYF. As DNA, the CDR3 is TGTGCCAGTAGTATGGGCGACAACCCTTACGAGCAGTACTTC.

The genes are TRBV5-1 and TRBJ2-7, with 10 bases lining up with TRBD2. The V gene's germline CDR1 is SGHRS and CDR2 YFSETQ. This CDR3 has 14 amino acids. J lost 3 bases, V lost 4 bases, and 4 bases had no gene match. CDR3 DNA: TGCGCCAGCAGCCTCACTAGCGGGGACTACGAGCAGTACTTC. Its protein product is CASSLTSGDYEQYF.

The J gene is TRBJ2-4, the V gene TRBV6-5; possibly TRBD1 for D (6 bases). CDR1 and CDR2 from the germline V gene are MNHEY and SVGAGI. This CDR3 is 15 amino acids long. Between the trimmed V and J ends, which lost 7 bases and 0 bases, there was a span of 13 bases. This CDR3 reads CASTHRDQAKNIQYF. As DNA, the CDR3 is TGTGCCAGCACCCACAGGGACCAAGCCAAAAACATTCAGTACTTC.

CDR3 in amino acids: CASSGLAGDNEQFF. CDR3 coding DNA: TGTGCCAGCAGCGGACTAGCGGGGGACAATGAGCAGTTCTTC. The chain employs TRBV7-3 and TRBJ2-1; 13 positions match TRBD2. From germline, CDR1 is SGHTA and CDR2 FQGTGA. V lost 5 bases, J lost 5 bases, and 0 bases stayed unmatched. The CDR3 is made up of 14 amino acids.

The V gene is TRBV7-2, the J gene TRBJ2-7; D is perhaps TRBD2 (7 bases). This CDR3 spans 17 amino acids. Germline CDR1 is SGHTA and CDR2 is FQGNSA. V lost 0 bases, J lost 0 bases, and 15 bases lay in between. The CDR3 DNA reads TGTGCCAGCAGCTTAGCGACGGGGGGCTTGAGCTCCTACGAGCAGTACTTC. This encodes CASSLATGGLSSYEQYF.

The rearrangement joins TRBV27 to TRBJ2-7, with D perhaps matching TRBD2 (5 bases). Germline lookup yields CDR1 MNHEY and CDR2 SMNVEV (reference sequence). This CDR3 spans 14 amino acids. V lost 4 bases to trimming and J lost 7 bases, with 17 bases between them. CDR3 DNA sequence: TGTGCCAGCAGTTATGTGGGCGCGAGGGAGGAGCAGTACTTC. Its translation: CASSYVGAREEQYF.

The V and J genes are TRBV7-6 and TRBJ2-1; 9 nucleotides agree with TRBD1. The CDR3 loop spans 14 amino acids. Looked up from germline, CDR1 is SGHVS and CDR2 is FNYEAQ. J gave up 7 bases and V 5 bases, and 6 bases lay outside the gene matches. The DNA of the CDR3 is TGTGCCAGCAGCCAGGACAGGGGTGGGAATGAGCAGTTCTTC. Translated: CASSQDRGGNEQFF.

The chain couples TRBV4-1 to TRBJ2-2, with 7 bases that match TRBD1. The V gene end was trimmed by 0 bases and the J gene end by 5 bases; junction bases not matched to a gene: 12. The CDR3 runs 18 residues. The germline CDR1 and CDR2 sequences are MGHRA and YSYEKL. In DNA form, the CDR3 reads TGCGCCAGCAGCCAAGAAGGGGGCCTCGGGCGGGTTACCGGGGAGCTGTTTTTT. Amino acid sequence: CASSQEGGLGRVTGELFF.

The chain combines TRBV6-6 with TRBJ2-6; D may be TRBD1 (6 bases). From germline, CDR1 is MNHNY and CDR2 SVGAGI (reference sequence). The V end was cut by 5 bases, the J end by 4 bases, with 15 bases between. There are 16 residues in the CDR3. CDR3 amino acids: CASSPWTVTGANVLTF. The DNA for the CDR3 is TGTGCCAGCAGTCCCTGGACAGTAACAGGGGCCAACGTCCTGACTTTC.

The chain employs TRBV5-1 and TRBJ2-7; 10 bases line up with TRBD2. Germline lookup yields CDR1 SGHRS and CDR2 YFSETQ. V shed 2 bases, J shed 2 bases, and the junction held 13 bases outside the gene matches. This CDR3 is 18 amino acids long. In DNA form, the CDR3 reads TGCGCCAGCAGCTTTACGAGACAGCGACTAGCGGGCCCCTACGAGCAGTACTTC. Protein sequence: CASSFTRQRLAGPYEQYF.